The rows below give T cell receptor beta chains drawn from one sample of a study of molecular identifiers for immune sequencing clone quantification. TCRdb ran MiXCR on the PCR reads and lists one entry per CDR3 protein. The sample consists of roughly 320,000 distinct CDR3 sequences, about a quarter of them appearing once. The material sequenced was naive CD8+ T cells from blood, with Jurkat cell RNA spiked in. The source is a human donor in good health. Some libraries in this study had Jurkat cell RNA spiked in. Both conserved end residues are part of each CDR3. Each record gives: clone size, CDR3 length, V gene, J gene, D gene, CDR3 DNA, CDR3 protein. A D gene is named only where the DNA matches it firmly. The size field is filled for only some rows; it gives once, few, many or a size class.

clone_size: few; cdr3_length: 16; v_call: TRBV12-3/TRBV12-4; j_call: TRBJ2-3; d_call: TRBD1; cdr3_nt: TGTGCCAGCGCAGAACTGGACAGGGCCTTCACAGATACGCAGTATTTT; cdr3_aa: CASAELDRAFTDTQYF
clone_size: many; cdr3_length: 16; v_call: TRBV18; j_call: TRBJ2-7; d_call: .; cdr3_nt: TGTGCCAGCTCGCCCTCAGGGCCGACAACTGCCTACGAGCAGTACTTC; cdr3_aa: CASSPSGPTTAYEQYF
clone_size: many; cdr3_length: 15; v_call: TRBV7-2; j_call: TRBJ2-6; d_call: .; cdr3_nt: TGTGCCAGCAGCTTAGTCGCCCCAGGGGCCAACGTCCTGACTTTC; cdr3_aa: CASSLVAPGANVLTF
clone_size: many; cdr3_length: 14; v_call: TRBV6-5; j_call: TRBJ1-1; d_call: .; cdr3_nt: TGTGCCAGCAGTTACGGGGGGCGCATGACTGAAGCTTTCTTT; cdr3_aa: CASSYGGRMTEAFF
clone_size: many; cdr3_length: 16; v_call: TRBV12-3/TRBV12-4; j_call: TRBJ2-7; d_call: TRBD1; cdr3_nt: TGTGCCAGCAGTTTGGCAACGGGACAGGGGTTCTACGAGCAGTACTTC; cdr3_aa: CASSLATGQGFYEQYF
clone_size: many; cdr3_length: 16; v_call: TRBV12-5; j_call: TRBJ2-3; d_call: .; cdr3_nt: TGTGCTAGTGGTTTCTCGACGGACACTAGCACAGATACGCAGTATTTT; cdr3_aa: CASGFSTDTSTDTQYF
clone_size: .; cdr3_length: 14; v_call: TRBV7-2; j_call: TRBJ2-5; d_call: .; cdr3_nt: TGTGCCAGCAGCTTATTTACGAGCGAAGAGACCCAGTACTTC; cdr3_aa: CASSLFTSEETQYF
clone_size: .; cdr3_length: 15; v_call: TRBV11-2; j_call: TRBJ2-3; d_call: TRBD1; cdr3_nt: TGTGCCAGCAGCATACTGGACAGGGGAACAGATACGCAGTATTTT; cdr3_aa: CASSILDRGTDTQYF
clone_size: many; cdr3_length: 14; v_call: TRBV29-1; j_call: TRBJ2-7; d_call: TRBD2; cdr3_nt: TGCAGCGTGGGGTCTAGCGGGAGTTTGTACGAGCAGTACTTC; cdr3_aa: CSVGSSGSLYEQYF
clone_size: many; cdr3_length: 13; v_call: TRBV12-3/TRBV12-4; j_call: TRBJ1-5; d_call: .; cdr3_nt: TGTGCCAGCAGTTTAAAAAGCAATCAGCCCCAGCATTTT; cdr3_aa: CASSLKSNQPQHF
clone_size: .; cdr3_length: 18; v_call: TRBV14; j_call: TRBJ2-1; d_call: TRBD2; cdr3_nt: TGTGCCAGCAGCCATCCCGGTGTTCGGAGCGGGGACTACAATGAGCAGTTCTTC; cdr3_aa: CASSHPGVRSGDYNEQFF
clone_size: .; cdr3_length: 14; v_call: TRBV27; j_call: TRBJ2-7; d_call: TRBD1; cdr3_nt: TGTGCCAGCAGTGCGAGGAAACAGGGGGACGAGCAGTACTTC; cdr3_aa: CASSARKQGDEQYF
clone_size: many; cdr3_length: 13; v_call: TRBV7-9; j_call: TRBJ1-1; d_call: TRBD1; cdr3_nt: TGTGCCAGCCTTGGACAGGCGAGGACTGAAGCTTTCTTT; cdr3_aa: CASLGQARTEAFF
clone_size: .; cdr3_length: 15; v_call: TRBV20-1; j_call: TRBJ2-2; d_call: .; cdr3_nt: TGCAGTGCTAGAGATAAGCGGGCCTACACCGGGGAGCTGTTTTTT; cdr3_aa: CSARDKRAYTGELFF
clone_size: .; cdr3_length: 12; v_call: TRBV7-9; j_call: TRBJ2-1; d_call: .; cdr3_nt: TGTGCCAGCAGCATCCGTTCTCCTGAGCAGTTCTTC; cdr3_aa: CASSIRSPEQFF
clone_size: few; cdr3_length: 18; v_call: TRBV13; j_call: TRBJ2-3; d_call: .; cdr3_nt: TGTGCCAGCAGCCTCCCCTTGGGGGGTCTAGCGAGCACAGATACGCAGTATTTT; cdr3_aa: CASSLPLGGLASTDTQYF
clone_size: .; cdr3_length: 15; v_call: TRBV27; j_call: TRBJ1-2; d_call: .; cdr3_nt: TGTGCCAGCAGTTTACTTGGATTTTCTGACTATGGCTACACCTTC; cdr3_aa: CASSLLGFSDYGYTF
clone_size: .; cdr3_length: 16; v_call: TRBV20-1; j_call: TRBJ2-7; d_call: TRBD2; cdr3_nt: TGCAGTGCTAGATCGGGAGGTTCTGTATGGTCCTACGAGCAGTACTTC; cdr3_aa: CSARSGGSVWSYEQYF
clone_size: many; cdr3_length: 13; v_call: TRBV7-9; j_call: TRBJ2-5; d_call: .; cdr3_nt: TGTGCCAGCAGCTTAGAAGTAGTAGGGACCCAGTACTTC; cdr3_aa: CASSLEVVGTQYF
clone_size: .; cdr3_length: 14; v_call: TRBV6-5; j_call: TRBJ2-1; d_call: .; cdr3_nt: TGTGCCAGCAGTTACGGCTCCCCCTTCAATGAGCAGTTCTTC; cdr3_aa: CASSYGSPFNEQFF
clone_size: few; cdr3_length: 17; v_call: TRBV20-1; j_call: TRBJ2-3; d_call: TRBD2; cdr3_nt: TGCAGTGCTAGAGACCCCCCCGGACTAGTCAGTTTAGATACGCAGTATTTT; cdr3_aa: CSARDPPGLVSLDTQYF
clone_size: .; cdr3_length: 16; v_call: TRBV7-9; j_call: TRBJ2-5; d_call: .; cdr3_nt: TGTGCCAGCAGCTCCGGACAACTCTTGCTCCAGGAGACCCAGTACTTC; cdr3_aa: CASSSGQLLLQETQYF
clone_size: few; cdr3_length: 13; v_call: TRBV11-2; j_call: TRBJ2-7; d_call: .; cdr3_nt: TGTGCCAGCAGCCCAGCAGCTGACTACGAGCAGTACTTC; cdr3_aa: CASSPAADYEQYF
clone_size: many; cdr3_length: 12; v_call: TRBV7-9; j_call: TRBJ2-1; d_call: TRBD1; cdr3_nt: TGTGCCAGCAGTTTCACAGGGGATGAGCAGTTCTTC; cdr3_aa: CASSFTGDEQFF
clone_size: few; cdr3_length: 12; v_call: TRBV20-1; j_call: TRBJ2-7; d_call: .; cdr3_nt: TGCAGTGCTAGAGAGGATAGATACGAGCAGTACTTC; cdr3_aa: CSAREDRYEQYF
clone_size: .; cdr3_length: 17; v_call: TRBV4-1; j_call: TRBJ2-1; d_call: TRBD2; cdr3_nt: TGCGCCAGCAGCCAAGATCCTCCCGGGAGGGCCAACGGTGAGCAGTTCTTC; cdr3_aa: CASSQDPPGRANGEQFF
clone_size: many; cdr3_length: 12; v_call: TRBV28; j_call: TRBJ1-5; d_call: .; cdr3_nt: TGTGCCAGCAGTTTGATTAATCAGCCCCAGCATTTT; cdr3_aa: CASSLINQPQHF
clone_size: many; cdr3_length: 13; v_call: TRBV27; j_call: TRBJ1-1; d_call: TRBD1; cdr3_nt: TGTGCCAGCAGTTCAGGACAGGGTGAGGGTGCTTTCTTT; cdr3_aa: CASSSGQGEGAFF
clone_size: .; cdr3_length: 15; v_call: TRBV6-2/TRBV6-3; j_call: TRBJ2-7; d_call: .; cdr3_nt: TGTGCCAGCAGTACCTTGGCAGGGATGGTCGACGAGCAGTACTTC; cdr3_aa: CASSTLAGMVDEQYF